This T cell receptor (beta chain) was identified during a study of Ad26.COV2.S vaccination and SARS-CoV-2 variants. As concerns this clone: Antigen specificity is unknown.

Study-wide results and limits: Measurement of non-spike TCR breadth gave similar results in vaccine and placebo recipients.

Treatment in this sample: around 19 received Ad26.COV2.S at low or high dose, single or two shots; about 5 received placebo; per-sample allocation not given. The samples were gathered on day 63 after the first injection of vaccine or placebo. This Boston cohort included adults aged 18-55 years. Germline assignment: CDR1 SEHNR and CDR2 FQNEAQ (reference sequence). The CDR3 spans 16 residues. Trimming took 3 bases from V and 5 from J; bases not matched to a gene: 3. Using immunoSEQ multiplex PCR, the repertoire was profiled, and TCRdb retains in-frame clones only, with some absent. The repertoire has some 480,000 clones, around 85% of them found once; the top ten carry around 13%.

The source of this sequence is a person aged 18 to 59 who received the Ad26.COV2.S COVID-19 vaccine or a placebo. Material: peripheral blood, obtained in a trial of Ad26.COV2.S vaccine versus placebo. J is TRBJ2-1 and V is TRBV7-9, with 14 bases fitting TRBD2. The CDR3 bases are TGTGCCAGCAGCTTTCGGACTAGCGGGAGGAACAATGAGCAGTTCTTC. Encoded protein: CASSFRTSGRNNEQFF.